Given below is one T cell receptor (beta chain) in context. Its antigen is unknown. This entry belongs to a study of cytomegalovirus exposure and HLA in healthy donors. Whole-study findings and limits: According to a later analysis, most TCR beta chains associated with CMV appeared HLA-restricted.

With 60 Vbeta and 13 Jbeta primers, the PCR was carried out. Sequencing was performed with immunoSEQ multiplex PCR; in TCRdb, only in-frame clones are kept and a portion is missing. The table records approximately 160,000 clones, about 75% of them present only once. Trimming at V came to 8 bases and at J to 1 base, leaving 8 bases not matched to a gene. Germline values: CDR1 ENHRY, CDR2 SYGVKD. The CDR3 is made up of 15 amino acids. V and J are TRBV10-3 and TRBJ1-1; 9 bases align to TRBD1. This TCR was recovered from a male donor in good health and CMV-seronegative. The sequencing input was PBMCs. The CDR3 loop reads CAIAEYRGQNTEAFF. CDR3 coding DNA: TGTGCCATCGCCGAATACAGGGGGCAGAACACTGAAGCTTTCTTT.